The rows below give T cell receptor beta chains drawn from one sample of a study of breast tumors, draining lymph nodes, adjacent tissues. A single record per CDR3 protein comes from TCRdb applying MiXCR to the multiplex PCR reads. The sample holds 200,000 or so distinct CDR3 sequences, about 32% seen once. Input material: axillary lymph node tissue. These receptors were obtained from a female donor with breast cancer. Some clones in this sample may be carry-over from other donors' samples. The CDR3 runs from the conserved cysteine through the conserved F or W. D genes are given only for firm matches. Clone size is stated in some rows and not others, as once, few, many or a class when expanded.

d_gene	v_gene	abundance	j_gene	CDR3aa	CDR3nt
-	TRBV6-6	-	TRBJ1-1	CASIQTPEAFF	TGTGCCAGCATACAGACCCCTGAAGCTTTCTTT
-	TRBV29-1	few	TRBJ2-4	CSAGRSKNIQYF	TGCAGCGCCGGACGGTCCAAAAACATTCAGTACTTC
TRBD2	TRBV20-1	many	TRBJ2-7	CSAAPLAGDEQYF	TGCAGTGCCGCGCCACTAGCGGGAGACGAGCAGTACTTC
-	TRBV5-8	many	TRBJ2-6	CASSLPASGANVLTF	TGTGCCAGCAGCTTACCAGCTTCTGGGGCCAACGTCCTGACTTTC
-	TRBV5-1	many	TRBJ2-7	CASSPRVSSSYEQYF	TGCGCCAGCAGCCCCCGGGTTTCAAGCTCCTACGAGCAGTACTTC
TRBD2	TRBV7-9	-	TRBJ2-3	CASSLVRGGTSGAPDTQYF	TGTGCCAGCAGCTTAGTTAGGGGGGGGACTAGCGGGGCACCAGATACGCAGTATTTT
-	TRBV5-6	many	TRBJ1-5	CASSLQGINQPQHF	TGTGCCAGCAGCTTACAGGGTATCAATCAGCCCCAGCATTTT
-	TRBV7-9	many	TRBJ2-5	CASSERTLQETQYF	TGTGCCAGCAGCGAAAGGACACTTCAAGAGACCCAGTACTTC
-	TRBV7-2	many	TRBJ1-2	CASSPSTSRKGLNYF	TGTGCCAGCAGCCCCTCGACTTCGCGGAAGGGCCTGAATTACTTC
-	TRBV7-2	many	TRBJ1-4	CASSRYQEEKLFF	TGTGCCAGCAGTCGTTATCAGGAAGAAAAACTGTTTTTT
-	TRBV4-2	many	TRBJ2-2	CASRFNTGELFF	TGTGCCAGCAGATTCAACACCGGGGAGCTGTTTTTT
TRBD2	TRBV2	-	TRBJ2-5	CANIAGGPQETQYF	TGTGCTAATATAGCGGGGGGTCCCCAAGAGACCCAGTACTTC